The 6 T cell receptor beta chains listed next were all sequenced from one sample in a study of cytomegalovirus exposure and HLA in healthy donors. The PCR contained 60 Vbeta and 13 Jbeta primers. Assay used: immunoSEQ multiplex PCR; TCRdb lists only in-frame clones, some missing. The sample has approximately 170,000 clones, roughly 80% seen once. Sequencing was done on a sample of PBMCs. The receptors originated from a male donor in good health and CMV-seronegative.

The chain recombines TRBV19 with TRBJ1-1, with a possible D match to TRBD1 (5 bases). Germline V lookup: CDR1 LNHDA, CDR2 SQIVND (reference sequence). The V and J ends lost 5 bases and 3 bases respectively, with 10 bases between them. The CDR3 runs to 13 residues. CDR3 nucleotide sequence: TGTGCCAGTAGTCAAGGGGTGTACACTGAAGCTTTCTTT. It is translated as CASSQGVYTEAFF.

The chain has TRBV5-6 and TRBJ2-4; a weak D match, TRBD2 (6 bases). The germline gives CDR1 SGHDT, CDR2 YYEEEE. V was pared by 4 bases and J by 7 bases, with 15 bases between. CDR3 size: 14 residues. The CDR3 protein is CASSDGRGGNIQYF. The CDR3, as DNA: TGTGCCAGCAGCGACGGACGAGGAGGGAACATTCAGTACTTC. Looking up the rest from reference TRBV5-6 and TRBJ2-4 gives the full variable domain: DAGVTQSPTHLIKTRGQQVTLRCSPKSGHDTVSWYQQALGQGPQFIFQYYEEEERQRGNFPDRFSGHQFPNYSSELNVNALLLGDSALYLCASSDGRGGNIQYFGAGTRLSVL.

The rearrangement joins TRBV11-3 to TRBJ2-1; TRBD2 is a possible D gene (7 bases). CDR1 is SGHNT, CDR2 YENEEA, per germline. V was shortened by 5 bases and J by 15 bases, with 23 bases between the two germline ends. The CDR3 consists of 14 residues. The CDR3 sequence is CASSPRGGGGGLFF. DNA of the CDR3: TGTGCCAGCAGCCCCAGGGGAGGCGGGGGAGGGTTGTTCTTC.

This rearrangement joins TRBV27 to TRBJ1-2; TRBD1 aligns across 10 bases. CDR1 MNHEY and CDR2 SMNVEV come from the germline V gene (reference sequence). The length of the CDR3 is 14 residues. V lost 6 bases, J lost 3 bases, and 4 bases stayed unmatched. The CDR3 is CASRPTGGDYGYTF. The DNA for the CDR3 is TGTGCCAGCAGACCGACAGGGGGCGACTATGGCTACACCTTC.

The chain combines TRBV14 with TRBJ1-6; 8 bases match TRBD1. The CDR3 has 14 residues. CDR1 SGHDN and CDR2 FVKESK come from the germline V gene. The trim removed 5 bases at V and 12 bases at J, leaving 9 bases unmatched. In nucleotides, the CDR3 is TGTGCCAGCAGCTGGGGACAGGATGTTGGACCCCTCCACTTT. This sequence encodes CASSWGQDVGPLHF.

There are a few counts of this clone. This chain connects TRBV27 to TRBJ2-5; 7 bases line up with TRBD2. This CDR3 region has 13 residues. The ends lost 0 bases at V and 5 bases at J; junction bases unmatched: 0. Germline CDR1 is MNHEY and CDR2 is SMNVEV (reference sequence). CDR3 bases: TGTGCCAGCAGTTTATCGGGGGGGGAGACCCAGTACTTC. It translates to CASSLSGGETQYF.